These 5 T cell receptor beta chains were all obtained from the same sample, sequenced in a study of blood T cell repertoires in COVID-19. Only in-frame clones appear in the TCRdb table, and some are missing; sequencing was by immunoSEQ multiplex PCR. The sample lists some 250,000 clones, approximately 88% occurring once. Sequenced sample: peripheral blood. These receptors were taken from a man aged 40-50 years with acute or convalescent COVID-19.

V and J are TRBV27 and TRBJ2-3; D may be TRBD2 (6 bases). V lost 5 bases and J lost 3, with 15 bases in between. This CDR3 is built from 15 residues. Germline V gene data show CDR1 as MNHEY and CDR2 as SMNVEV (reference sequence). CDR3 nucleotides: TGTGCCAGCAGTGCCATACTAGCTAATACAGATACGCAGTATTTT. Translating gives CASSAILANTDTQYF.

The chain couples TRBV7-9 to TRBJ2-7, with D possibly TRBD2 on 6 matching bases. The germline V and J ends were trimmed by 5 bases and 5 bases, with 16 bases remaining between them. This CDR3 is 14 amino acids long. Germline loops: CDR1 SEHNR, CDR2 FQNEAQ (reference sequence). In nucleotides, the CDR3 is TGTGCCAGCAGCCAGGGAGGATTTCAGGACGAGCAGTACTTC. Translated: CASSQGGFQDEQYF.

This chain joins TRBV28 and TRBJ1-5; D might be TRBD1 (5 bases). V was shortened by 6 bases and J by 7 bases, with 16 bases between the two germline ends. CDR1 is MDHEN, CDR2 SYDVKM, per germline. There are 14 residues in the CDR3. The CDR3 protein is CASRDISNDQPQHF. CDR3 nucleotide sequence: TGTGCCAGCAGGGACATTTCAAATGACCAGCCCCAGCATTTT.

The V gene is TRBV9, the J gene TRBJ2-1, with D perhaps TRBD2 (5 bases). The CDR3 is 14 amino acids. Trimming took off 1 base at V and 8 bases at J, with 13 bases between the two ends. The V gene's germline CDR1 is SGDLS and CDR2 YYNGEE. The CDR3 DNA is TGTGCCAGCAGCGTACGAGGGAGTTTGGATGAGCAGTTCTTC. As protein: CASSVRGSLDEQFF.

This rearrangement joins TRBV5-6 to TRBJ2-5; TRBD1 agrees at 11 bases. V lost 2 bases and J lost 5; bases outside the gene matches: 11. Looked up from germline, CDR1 is SGHDT and CDR2 is YYEEEE. This CDR3 contains 17 residues. CDR3 DNA: TGTGCCAGCAGCTTACTCACGGGACAGGGGGTCGGGGAGACCCAGTACTTC. As protein: CASSLLTGQGVGETQYF.